The 13 T cell receptor beta chains below were found in one sample sequenced in a study of shared clonotypes between healthy human individuals. Naive CD8 cells were CD45RO-negative, positively selected for CCR7, excluding terminally differentiated effector memory CD45RA+ cells. TCRdb keeps only in-frame clones here, not all; method: immunoSEQ multiplex PCR. The profile shows about 1,900,000 clones, around 96% of them singletons. The sequencing input was naive CD8+ T cells sorted from blood. The receptors here all came from a young man in good health.

The chain couples TRBV7-9 to TRBJ2-7, with no clear D. The CDR3 totals 13 residues. Germline CDR1 reads SEHNR; CDR2 reads FQNEAQ (reference sequence). The V end was cut by 5 bases, the J end by 3 bases, with 11 bases between. The CDR3 sequence: CASSPTPGYEQYF. CDR3 sequence (DNA): TGTGCCAGCAGCCCCACCCCTGGCTACGAGCAGTACTTC.

This chain links TRBV7-6 with TRBJ2-1; 11 nucleotides agree with TRBD2. Losses at the gene ends were 5 bases for V and 8 bases for J; bases not matched to a gene: 2. This CDR3 has 13 residues. The germline V gene encodes CDR1 SGHVS and CDR2 FNYEAQ. The DNA for the CDR3 is TGTGCCAGCAGCCAGACTAGCGGGGATGAGCAGTTCTTC. Protein sequence: CASSQTSGDEQFF.

As for this clone: At the DNA level, this CDR3 is encoded by other sequences in the same sample as well. V gene TRBV28 combines with J gene TRBJ2-5, with TRBD2 matching 9 bases. After removal of 5 bases from V and 5 bases from J, the junction contained 3 bases not matched to a gene. This CDR3 is built from 13 residues. Germline V gene data show CDR1 as MDHEN and CDR2 as SYDVKM. The CDR3 DNA reads TGTGCCAGCAGTGCGGGGGGGTGGGAGACCCAGTACTTC. Encoded protein: CASSAGGWETQYF.

This clone has more than one count but fewer than ten. In DNA form, the CDR3 reads TGTGCCAGCAGCGTAACAGGAAGGAACACTGAAGCTTTCTTT. Protein: CASSVTGRNTEAFF. The rearrangement links TRBV9 to TRBJ1-1; tentatively, D is TRBD1 (5 bases). CDR1 and CDR2 (germline): SGDLS, YYNGEE. Trimming shortened V by 1 base and J by 1 base, and 8 bases separated the two germline ends. This CDR3 has 14 amino acids.

This clone was recorded only once. In DNA form, the CDR3 reads TGTGCCAGTGATCCAGGGCTGGTTTCCGGGGAGCTGTTTTTT. Protein product: CASDPGLVSGELFF. V is TRBV7-9 and J is TRBJ2-2; perhaps TRBD1 as D (5 bases). The germline V gene has CDR1 SEHNR and CDR2 FQNEAQ (reference sequence). The germline V and J ends were trimmed by 9 bases and 6 bases, with 17 bases remaining between them. CDR3 size: 14 residues.

The rearrangement joins TRBV7-9 to TRBJ2-1, with 12 nucleotides matching TRBD2. The CDR3 spans 18 residues. Looked up from germline, CDR1 is SEHNR and CDR2 is FQNEAQ (reference sequence). J gave up 5 bases and V 2 bases, and 10 bases lay outside the gene matches. CDR3 sequence: CASSLPGLAGQIHNEQFF. CDR3 coding DNA: TGTGCCAGCAGCTTACCGGGACTAGCGGGCCAAATCCACAATGAGCAGTTCTTC.

The chain combines TRBV4-1 with TRBJ2-7; TRBD2 aligns across 9 bases. The CDR3 covers 17 residues. V dropped 1 base and J dropped 5; count of bases not matched to a gene: 12. Germline values: CDR1 MGHRA, CDR2 YSYEKL. CDR3 sequence: CASSQGHAPGLAHEQYF. The CDR3 DNA reads TGCGCCAGCAGCCAAGGGCACGCTCCGGGACTAGCCCACGAGCAGTACTTC.

The chain links TRBV11-3 to TRBJ2-2, with 8 bases lining up with TRBD1. The trim removed 5 bases at V and 7 bases at J, leaving 15 bases unmatched. The CDR3 contains 17 residues. Germline loops: CDR1 SGHNT, CDR2 YENEEA. CDR3 sequence: CASSRPSGTGLSGELFF. As DNA, the CDR3 is TGTGCCAGCAGCCGACCTTCCGGGACAGGTCTAAGCGGGGAGCTGTTTTTT.

The chain combines TRBV7-6 with TRBJ1-5; D unresolved. The germline CDR1 and CDR2 sequences are SGHVS and FNYEAQ. This CDR3 comprises 14 residues. V dropped 4 bases and J dropped 6 bases, with 13 bases sitting between them. In nucleotides, the CDR3 is TGTGCCAGCAGCTCTGGGCCGGCCGGTCAGCCCCAGCATTTT. This translates into CASSSGPAGQPQHF.

The chain couples TRBV5-1 to TRBJ1-2, with D tentatively TRBD1 (5 bases). The germline V and J ends were trimmed by 0 bases and 3 bases, with 12 bases remaining between them. Germline V gene lookup returns CDR1 SGHRS and CDR2 YFSETQ. The CDR3 has 15 residues. CDR3 sequence: CASSLGPQGDYGYTF. In nucleotides, the CDR3 is TGCGCCAGCAGCTTGGGGCCTCAGGGAGACTATGGCTACACCTTC.

For this clone: The sample has other DNA sequences that encode this CDR3 too. The chain employs TRBV28 and TRBJ1-4; D perhaps matches TRBD1 (5 bases). Looked up from germline, CDR1 is MDHEN and CDR2 is SYDVKM. This CDR3 region has 14 residues. Trimming left V 3 bases short and J 8 bases short, with 13 bases between. CDR3 sequence reads: CASSFGGVNEKLFF. In nucleotides, the CDR3 is TGTGCCAGCAGTTTTGGGGGGGTTAACGAAAAACTGTTTTTT.

The chain uses TRBV7-9 and TRBJ1-2; weak D call: TRBD1 (5 bases). Germline assignment: CDR1 SEHNR and CDR2 FQNEAQ (reference sequence). The CDR3 totals 14 residues. Trimming shortened V by 8 bases and J by 1 base, and 14 bases separated the two germline ends. CDR3 amino acids: CASSDVGGNYGYTF. In DNA, the CDR3 is TGTGCCAGCTCAGACGTGGGGGGTAACTATGGCTACACCTTC.

J is TRBJ2-1 and V is TRBV7-6, with D possibly being TRBD1 (5 bases). Germline lookup yields CDR1 SGHVS and CDR2 FNYEAQ. Between the trimmed V and J ends, which lost 0 bases and 1 base, there was a span of 16 bases. The CDR3 covers 18 residues. In DNA form, the CDR3 reads TGTGCCAGCAGCTTAGCGGGTCCGGACACCGATTCCTACAATGAGCAGTTCTTC. Its protein is CASSLAGPDTDSYNEQFF. Full variable domain (remainder filled in from reference TRBV7-6 and TRBJ2-1): GAGVSQSPRYKVTKRGQDVALRCDPISGHVSLYWYRQALGQGPEFLTYFNYEAQQDKSGLPNDRFSAERPEGSISTLTIQRTEQRDSAMYRCASSLAGPDTDSYNEQFFGPGTRLTVL.